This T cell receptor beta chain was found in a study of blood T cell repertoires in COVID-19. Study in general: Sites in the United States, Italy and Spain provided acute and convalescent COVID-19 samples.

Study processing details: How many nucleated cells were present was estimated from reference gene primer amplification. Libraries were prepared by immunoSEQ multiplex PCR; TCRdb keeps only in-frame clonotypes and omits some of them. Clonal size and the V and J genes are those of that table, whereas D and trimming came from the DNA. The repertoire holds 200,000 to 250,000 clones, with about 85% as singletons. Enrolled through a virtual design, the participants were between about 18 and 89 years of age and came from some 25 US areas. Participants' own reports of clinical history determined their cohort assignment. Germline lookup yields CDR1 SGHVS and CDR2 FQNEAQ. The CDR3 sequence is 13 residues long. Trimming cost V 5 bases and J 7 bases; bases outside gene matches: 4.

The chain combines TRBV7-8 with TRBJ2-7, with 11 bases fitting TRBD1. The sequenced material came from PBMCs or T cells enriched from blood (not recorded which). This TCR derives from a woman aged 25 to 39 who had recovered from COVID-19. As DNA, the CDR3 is TGTGCCAGCAGCCAGGACAGGGGGCAGGAGCAGTACTTC. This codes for CASSQDRGQEQYF.